This T cell receptor (beta chain) was sequenced in a study of radiation and T cells in renal cell carcinoma. Study results and limitations: Top tumor clonotypes rose in blood 2 weeks post-radiation, then contracted.

Clones were read by immunoSEQ multiplex PCR, and TCRdb kept only the in-frame ones, dropping some. The sample lists 150,000 to 180,000 clones, about 91% occurring once. To note about this clone: Its antigen is unidentified.

Time point described: blood 2 weeks post-SBRT. Treatment indicated: 15 Gy SBRT to primary tumor, nephrectomy 4 weeks later. The CDR3 consists of 14 residues. CDR1 is KGHSH and CDR2 is LQKENI in the germline V gene. V was pared by 3 bases and J by 6 bases, with 12 bases between. Material: blood, obtained from a patient whose treatment included radiotherapy and nephrectomy. The chain combines TRBV18 with TRBJ1-3; possible D gene TRBD1, 6 bases. The sequence was collected from a woman aged 45 to 65 with renal cell carcinoma. The CDR3 loop reads CASSPQTGANTIYF. For the CDR3, the DNA is TGTGCCAGCTCACCCCAGACAGGAGCAAACACCATATATTTT.